Detailed here is one TCR beta chain. TCRdb redid the calling of the RT-PCR reads with MiXCR, one entry per CDR3 protein. This table has hundreds of thousands of distinct CDR3 sequences, 11% to 15% appearing once. J was trimmed by 0 bases and V by 0 bases; bases with no gene match: 2. The CDR3 consists of 16 residues. CDR1 and CDR2 (germline): LNHNV, YYDKDF (reference sequence). J is TRBJ2-7 and V is TRBV15, with TRBD2 matching over 10 bases. The sequenced material came from memory CD4+ T cells from blood. The TCR originated in a female donor in good health, serving as a healthy control. The CDR3 sequence: CATSRDRTSGSYEQYF. The CDR3 coding sequence is TGTGCCACCAGCAGAGATAGGACTAGCGGCTCCTACGAGCAGTACTTC.